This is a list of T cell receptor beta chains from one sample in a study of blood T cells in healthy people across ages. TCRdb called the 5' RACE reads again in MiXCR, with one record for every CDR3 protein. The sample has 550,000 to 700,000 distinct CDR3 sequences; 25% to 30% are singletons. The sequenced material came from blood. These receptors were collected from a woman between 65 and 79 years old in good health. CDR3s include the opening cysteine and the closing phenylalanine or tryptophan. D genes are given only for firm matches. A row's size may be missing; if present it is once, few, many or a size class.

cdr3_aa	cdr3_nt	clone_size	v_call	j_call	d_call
CASSFGTGKNEQYF	TGCGCCAGCAGCTTCGGGACAGGGAAGAACGAGCAGTACTTC	few	TRBV5-1	TRBJ2-7	TRBD1
CASSLEARNTIYF	TGCGCCAGCAGCTTGGAGGCCAGAAACACCATATATTTT	few	TRBV5-1	TRBJ1-3	-
CASSVGTGNYEQYF	TGTGCCAGCAGCGTAGGGACAGGGAACTACGAGCAGTACTTC	few	TRBV7-3	TRBJ2-7	TRBD1
CASSHSYEQYF	TGTGCCAGCAGCCACTCCTACGAGCAGTACTTC	many	TRBV6-6	TRBJ2-7	-
CASSFEDTEAFF	TGTGCCAGCAGCTTTGAGGACACTGAAGCTTTCTTT	few	TRBV5-6	TRBJ1-1	-
CASGRQGGLMEQYF	TGCGCCAGCGGCCGACAGGGGGGGCTGATGGAGCAGTACTTC	-	TRBV5-1	TRBJ2-7	TRBD1
CASSSSSNTVYTIYF	TGTGCCAGCAGCTCCTCTTCCAACACGGTTTACACTATATATTTT	-	TRBV21-1	TRBJ1-3	-
CASSSSGGTYEQYF	TGTGCCAGCAGCTCCTCAGGGGGGACCTACGAGCAGTACTTC	many	TRBV7-9	TRBJ2-7	-
CSARWGSNEQFF	TGCAGTGCTAGGTGGGGGTCCAATGAGCAGTTCTTC	-	TRBV20-1	TRBJ2-1	-
CASSLAPWGAGYTEAFF	TGTGCCAGCAGCTTAGCTCCATGGGGGGCAGGTTACACTGAAGCTTTCTTT	-	TRBV7-9	TRBJ1-1	-
CASSYQGRRAFF	TGTGCCAGCAGCTACCAGGGGAGACGAGCTTTCTTT	few	TRBV7-2	TRBJ1-1	-
CASRLTGGMAYEQYF	TGTGCCAGCAGATTAACAGGGGGTATGGCCTACGAGCAGTACTTC	few	TRBV27	TRBJ2-7	TRBD1
CSARGTGQEYSGGYTF	TGCAGTGCTAGAGGCACGGGACAGGAATATTCGGGGGGCTACACCTTC	few	TRBV20-1	TRBJ1-2	TRBD1
CASTWTGGRAGELFF	TGTGCCAGCACCTGGACAGGGGGGAGAGCCGGGGAGCTGTTTTTT	-	TRBV12-3/TRBV12-4	TRBJ2-2	TRBD1
CASSPTGVAETQYF	TGTGCCAGCAGCCCGACAGGGGTCGCAGAGACCCAGTACTTC	many	TRBV4-2	TRBJ2-5	TRBD1
CASSQGFGETMNTEAFF	TGCGCCAGCAGTCAGGGGTTTGGGGAAACCATGAACACTGAAGCTTTCTTT	-	TRBV23-1	TRBJ1-1	-
CASSVGTNTGELFF	TGTGCCAGCAGCGTAGGGACCAACACCGGGGAGCTGTTTTTT	few	TRBV9	TRBJ2-2	-